Relative to its sample, the clone carrying this T cell receptor (beta chain) is medium-sized. Its antigen remains unidentified. An Oncomine TCR Beta short-read assay was used to sequence the DNA from cultured CD4+ T cells. Genomic DNA was isolated from CD4+ T cells that had been cultured. MiXCR, applied by TCRdb to the PCR reads, yields one record per CDR3 protein. This table has under 10,000 distinct CDR3 sequences, roughly 34% appearing once. The treatment is: roughly ten-day PBMC culture with coronavirus spike peptide pools or control peptides (ViraFEST assay). Unexposed donor CD4+ T cells predated the COVID-19 pandemic, collected 2011-2018. This specimen belongs to a study of vaccination and CD4 T cells after COVID-19. Across the whole study: Four females and six males made up the convalescents, two of whom were Hispanic. Study results and caveats: There was no significant change from approximately 21 to 38 median reactive clonotypes.

Germline assignment: CDR1 DFQATT and CDR2 SNEGSKA (reference sequence). This CDR3 region has 12 residues. The V end lost 6 bases, the J end lost 2 bases, and 8 bases lay between the germline ends. The specimen was CD4+ T cells from blood, cultured in vitro. This TCR was sampled from a human donor in good health. The J gene is TRBJ1-5, the V gene TRBV20-1; a weak D match, TRBD1 (6 bases). CDR3 bases: TGCAGTGCCCGACAGGGCAATCAGCCCCAGCATTTT. Amino acid sequence: CSARQGNQPQHF.